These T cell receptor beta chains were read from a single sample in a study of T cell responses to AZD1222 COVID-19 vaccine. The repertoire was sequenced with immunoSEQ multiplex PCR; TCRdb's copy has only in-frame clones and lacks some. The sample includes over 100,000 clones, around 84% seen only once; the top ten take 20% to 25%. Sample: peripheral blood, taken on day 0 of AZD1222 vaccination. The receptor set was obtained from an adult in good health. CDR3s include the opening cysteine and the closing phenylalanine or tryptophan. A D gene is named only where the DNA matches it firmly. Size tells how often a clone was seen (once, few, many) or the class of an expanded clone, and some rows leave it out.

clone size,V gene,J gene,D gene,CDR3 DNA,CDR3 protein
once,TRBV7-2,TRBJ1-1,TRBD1,TGTGCCAGCAGCTTAGGGCGTGGGGGACAGGGCCAGGGGTACACTGAAGCTTTCTTT,CASSLGRGGQGQGYTEAFF
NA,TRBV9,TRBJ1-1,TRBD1,TGTGCCAGCAGCATGCAGACAGGGGGCACTGAAGCTTTCTTT,CASSMQTGGTEAFF
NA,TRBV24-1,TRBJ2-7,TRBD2,TGTGCCACCAGTGATTATGGGACTAGCGGGGCGTACGAGCAGTACTTC,CATSDYGTSGAYEQYF
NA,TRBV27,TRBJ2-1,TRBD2,TGTGCCACCCGAGCTGGCCGAAGCGGGGGGGCGTATGAGCAGTTCTTC,CATRAGRSGGAYEQFF
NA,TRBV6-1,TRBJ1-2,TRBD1,TGTGCCAGCAGTGAATATGGGACAGAGTATGGCTACACCTTC,CASSEYGTEYGYTF
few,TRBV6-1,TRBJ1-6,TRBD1,TGTGCCAGCAGTGAAAGGGGACAGGGGGTAGCAGATAATTCACCCCTCCACTTT,CASSERGQGVADNSPLHF
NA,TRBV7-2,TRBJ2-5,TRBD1,TGTGCCAGCAGCTTCAGGGGGGAGACCCAGTACTTC,CASSFRGETQYF
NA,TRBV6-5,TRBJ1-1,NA,TGTGCCAGCAGTTACGGCGAGGGTGTCACTGAAGCTTTCTTT,CASSYGEGVTEAFF
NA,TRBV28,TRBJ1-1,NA,TGTGCCAGCAGTTTTAGTGGTTTGGGCATGAACACTGAAGCTTTCTTT,CASSFSGLGMNTEAFF
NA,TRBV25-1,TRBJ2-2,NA,TGTGCCAGCAGCGACTCAGGGGTTTTGGGTTGGTCCGGGGAGCTGTTTTTT,CASSDSGVLGWSGELFF
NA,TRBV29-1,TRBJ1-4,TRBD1,TGCAGCGTCCGGGACAGGGGAATCGGAAAACTGTTTTTT,CSVRDRGIGKLFF
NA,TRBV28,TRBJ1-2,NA,TGTGCCAGCAGTTTCACAGGAGCTGGCTACACCTTC,CASSFTGAGYTF
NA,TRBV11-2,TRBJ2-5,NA,TGTGCCAGCAGCTTAGGAGGGACTTCCTTACAAGAGACCCAGTACTTC,CASSLGGTSLQETQYF
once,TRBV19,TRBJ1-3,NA,TGTGCCAGTATGGCGGCAGGGTACCATTCCAGAACTGGAAACACCATATATTTT,CASMAAGYHSRTGNTIYF
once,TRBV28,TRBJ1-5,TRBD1,TGTGCCAGCAGTACCCCCTCGGACAGGGTCGATCAGCCCCAGCATTTT,CASSTPSDRVDQPQHF
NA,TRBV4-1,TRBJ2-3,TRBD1,TGCGCCAGCAGCCAGGTTGGGACAGGGAGGGCAGATACGCAGTATTTT,CASSQVGTGRADTQYF
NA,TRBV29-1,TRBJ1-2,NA,TGCAGCGTTGTGGGGGACTACCAGAACTATGGCTACACCTTC,CSVVGDYQNYGYTF
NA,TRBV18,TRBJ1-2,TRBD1,TGTGCCAGCTCAGAGAGTGCAGGGGGAGGTGGCTACACCTTC,CASSESAGGGGYTF
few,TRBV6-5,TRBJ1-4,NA,TGTGCCAGCAGTTACTCTCGGCCGAATGAAAAACTGTTTTTT,CASSYSRPNEKLFF
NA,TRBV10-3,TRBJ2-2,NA,TGTGCCATCAGTGGCCCGGACGGTACATCGAACACCGGGGAGCTGTTTTTT,CAISGPDGTSNTGELFF
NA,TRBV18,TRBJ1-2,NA,TGTGCCAGCTCACCACCGATGAGAGTTGGCTACACCTTC,CASSPPMRVGYTF
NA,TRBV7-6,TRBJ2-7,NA,TGTGCCAGCAGCCCAAGAGGGCCGGGACGGATGTACGAGCAGTACTTC,CASSPRGPGRMYEQYF
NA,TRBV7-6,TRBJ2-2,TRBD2,TGTGCCAGCACCCCTAGCGGGGGGGCAACCGGGGAGCTGTTTTTT,CASTPSGGATGELFF
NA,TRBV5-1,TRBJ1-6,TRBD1,TGCGCCAGCAGCTTGGCCGACGGGACAGGGGCGAATTCACCCCTCCACTTT,CASSLADGTGANSPLHF
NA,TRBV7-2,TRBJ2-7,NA,TGTGCCAGCAGCTTAGACCCCTCCTACGAGCAGTACTTC,CASSLDPSYEQYF
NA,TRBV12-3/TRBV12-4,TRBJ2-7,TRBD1,TGTGCCAGCAGTCCGGGACAGGGTTCCGAGCAGTACTTC,CASSPGQGSEQYF
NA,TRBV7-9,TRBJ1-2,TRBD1,TGTGCCAGCAGCGGGGGGACAGGTGGCTACACCTTC,CASSGGTGGYTF
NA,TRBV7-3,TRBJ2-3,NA,TGTGCCAGCAGCTTAGACGCTGTAGCAGATACGCAGTATTTT,CASSLDAVADTQYF
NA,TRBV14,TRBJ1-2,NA,TGTGCCAGCAGCCAAGTACATTATGGCTACACCTTC,CASSQVHYGYTF
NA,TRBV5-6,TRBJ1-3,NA,TGTGCCAGCAGCTTGGGGAGGGCTGGAAACACCATATATTTT,CASSLGRAGNTIYF
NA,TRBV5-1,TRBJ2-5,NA,TGCGCCAGCAGCTTTCAGGGGCAAGAGACCCAGTACTTC,CASSFQGQETQYF
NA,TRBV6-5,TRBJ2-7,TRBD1,TGTGCCAGCAGTTACTGGGGACAGGGGAACGAGCAGTACTTC,CASSYWGQGNEQYF
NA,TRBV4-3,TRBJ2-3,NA,TGCGCCAGCAGCCGTCCATTCGGCAGGGCGACAGATACGCAGTATTTT,CASSRPFGRATDTQYF
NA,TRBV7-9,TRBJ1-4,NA,TGTGCCAGCAGCTTAGCGGTTGATTGGGAGGCGAATGAAAAACTGTTTTTT,CASSLAVDWEANEKLFF
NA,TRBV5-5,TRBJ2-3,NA,TGTGCCAGCAGCTTTTTTGGAGGTGGTTCGGGGTTGACAGATACGCAGTATTTT,CASSFFGGGSGLTDTQYF
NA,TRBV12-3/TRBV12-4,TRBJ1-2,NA,TGTGCCAGCAGTTTCGACAGGACCTATGGCTACACCTTC,CASSFDRTYGYTF
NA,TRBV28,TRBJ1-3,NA,TGTGCCAGCGGAACCCGAAACACCATATATTTT,CASGTRNTIYF
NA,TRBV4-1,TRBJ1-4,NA,TGCGCCAGCAGCCAAGTGACTAATGAAAAACTGTTTTTT,CASSQVTNEKLFF
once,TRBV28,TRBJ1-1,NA,TGTGCCAGCAGTATCTCACCCACAGGGGAAGCTTTCTTT,CASSISPTGEAFF
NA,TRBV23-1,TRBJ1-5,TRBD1,TGCGCCAGCAGTCCCACCAAGACAGGGGGCGACGATCAGCCCCAGCATTTT,CASSPTKTGGDDQPQHF
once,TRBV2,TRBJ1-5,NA,TGTGCCAGCAGGAGGATTAGAAAGGAGAGCAATCAGCCCCAGCATTTT,CASRRIRKESNQPQHF
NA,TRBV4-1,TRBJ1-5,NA,TGCGCCAGCAGCCCCGCAGCACAGCGCAATCAGCCCCAGCATTTT,CASSPAAQRNQPQHF
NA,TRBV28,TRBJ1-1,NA,TGTGCCAGCAATACGAGGCTATTATCTCAGTCGGAAATGAACACTGAAGCTTTCTTT,CASNTRLLSQSEMNTEAFF
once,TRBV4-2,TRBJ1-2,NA,TGTGCCAGCAGCCAAGGTGCAGGGGAGATATATGGCTACACCTTC,CASSQGAGEIYGYTF
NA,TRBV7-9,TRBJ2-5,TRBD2,TGTGCCAGCAGCTCGTGGTCGGGGGGGCGGCAAGAGACCCAGTACTTC,CASSSWSGGRQETQYF
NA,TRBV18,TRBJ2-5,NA,TGTGCCAGCTCACCCGCAGAGACCCAGTACTTC,CASSPAETQYF
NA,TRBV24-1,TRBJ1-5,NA,TGTGCCACCAGTGAGCCCGGGCAGCCCCAGCATTTT,CATSEPGQPQHF